The 5 T cell receptor beta chains listed next were all sequenced from one sample in a study of T cell clones after liver transplantation. Using immunoSEQ multiplex PCR, the repertoire was profiled, and TCRdb retains in-frame clones only, with some absent. Counted here are more than 95,000 clones, around 80% occurring once; the ten biggest clones make up less than 3%. This specimen consisted of CD4+ T cells from blood, obtained approximately 45 months after liver transplant. Every receptor here comes from a human patient who received a liver transplant. Some T cells may have originated in the graft donor.

Here the CDR3 reads CASSLPRGTNEKLFF. The CDR3 DNA is TGTGCCAGCAGTTTACCCAGGGGAACTAATGAAAAACTGTTTTTT. The V and J genes are TRBV28 and TRBJ1-4; tentative D call: TRBD1 (6 bases). CDR1 is MDHEN and CDR2 is SYDVKM in the germline V gene. This CDR3 is 15 amino acids long. Between the trimmed V and J ends, which lost 2 bases and 1 base, there was a span of 8 bases.

The rearrangement links TRBV19 to TRBJ2-5; possible D gene TRBD1, 5 bases. The CDR3 extends over 15 amino acids. Germline V gene sequence: CDR1 LNHDA, CDR2 SQIVND (reference sequence). V lost 7 bases and J lost 4, with 19 bases in between. The CDR3 DNA follows: TGTGCCAGTACCCCCCGCCAGGGTCCCGGAGAGACCCAGTACTTC. Encoded protein: CASTPRQGPGETQYF. The full variable domain, rest sourced from reference TRBV19 and TRBJ2-5, is DGGITQSPKYLFRKEGQNVTLSCEQNLNHDAMYWYRQDPGQGLRLIYYSQIVNDFQKGDIAEGYSVSREKKESFPLTVTSAQKNPTAFYLCASTPRQGPGETQYFGPGTRLLVL.

The chain joins TRBV5-1 to TRBJ2-5; 9 bases match TRBD1. Germline lookup yields CDR1 SGHRS and CDR2 YFSETQ. The CDR3 has 15 residues. Losses at the gene ends were 6 bases for V and 5 bases for J; bases not matched to a gene: 11. The CDR3 DNA reads TGCGCCAGCACCACCTGGGGACAGGGTAAGGAGACCCAGTACTTC. Amino acid sequence: CASTTWGQGKETQYF.

The chain uses TRBV28 and TRBJ2-2, with 9 bases that match TRBD1. The CDR3 spans 15 residues. CDR1 is MDHEN and CDR2 is SYDVKM in the germline V gene. J gave up 5 bases and V 8 bases, and 9 bases lay outside the gene matches. The CDR3 DNA sequence: TGTGCCAGCTTGGGGACAGGGAGGTTGACCGGGGAGCTGTTTTTT. Amino acids: CASLGTGRLTGELFF. The whole variable domain, filled in from reference TRBV28 and TRBJ2-2, reads DVKVTQSSRYLVKRTGEKVFLECVQDMDHENMFWYRQDPGLGLRLIYFSYDVKMKEKGDIPEGYSVSREKKERFSLILESASTNQTSMYLCASLGTGRLTGELFFGEGSRLTVL.

The chain joins TRBV4-1 to TRBJ2-2; TRBD2 is a possible D gene (5 bases). V was pared by 5 bases and J by 5 bases, with 15 bases between. Germline V lookup: CDR1 MGHRA, CDR2 YSYEKL. The CDR3 has 15 amino acids. CDR3: CASSYPGRGTGELFF. The CDR3 bases are TGCGCCAGCAGCTATCCGGGAAGAGGAACCGGGGAGCTGTTTTTT.